This T cell receptor beta chain originates from a study of CD8+ T cells in alopecia areata. Study-wide background: Treatment comprised oral tofacitinib, 5 to 10 mg twice daily, in treated patients.

In each case, RNA was isolated and then reverse transcribed into cDNA as the sequencing template. The assay was immunoSEQ multiplex PCR, and TCRdb's table has in-frame clones only and misses some. The sample yields about 190,000 clones, about three fifths seen once. V lost 3 bases and J 4 bases, leaving 9 bases between the germline ends. Germline V gene sequence: CDR1 GTSNPN, CDR2 SVGIG (reference sequence). CDR3 length: 12 amino acids. Regarding the study as a whole: Tofacitinib significantly brought down scalp clonality and expanded CD8+ clones among top 100.

A note on this clone: Its specificity is not known.

The sample's treatment: oral pan-JAK inhibitor, 5-10 mg twice daily. The chain carries TRBV30 and TRBJ1-2; tentative D call: TRBD1 (6 bases). This TCR derives from a human donor with alopecia areata. Source: CD4+ T cells sorted from blood, taken at week 4, from a patient treated with tofacitinib. The CDR3 nucleotides read TGTGCCTGGAGCACAGGGATCTATGGCTACACCTTC. The encoded protein is CAWSTGIYGYTF.